This T cell receptor (beta chain) was recorded in a study of cytomegalovirus exposure and HLA in healthy donors. General study points: In terms of immune exposure information, only CMV serostatus was available.

PCR involved 60 Vbeta and 13 Jbeta primers. This table comes from immunoSEQ multiplex PCR, and its TCRdb copy is limited to in-frame clones, with some not included. Of 60,000 to 85,000 clones detected, about 75% appear once; the ten largest clones hold 4% to 5%. V was shortened by 5 bases and J by 5 bases, with 12 bases between the two germline ends. The germline V gene encodes CDR1 LNHDA and CDR2 SQIVND (reference sequence). There are 13 residues in the CDR3. Turning to this clone: Antigen unknown.

The sequenced sample consisted of PBMCs. The clonotype comes from a man aged 60 to 75 in good health and CMV-seropositive. The chain is built from TRBV19 and TRBJ1-2; the D is unclear. CDR3 protein: CASSSGRSYGYTF. The CDR3 nucleotides are TGTGCCAGTAGTTCCGGGAGATCTTATGGCTACACCTTC.